Reported below is one TCR beta chain. The data originate from a study of OX40 agonist ivuxolimab in advanced cancers. The V end lost 3 bases, the J end lost 2 bases, and 7 bases lay between the germline ends. Germline CDR1 SEHNR, CDR2 FQNEAQ (reference sequence). The CDR3 length is 13 residues. This table comes from immunoSEQ multiplex PCR, and its TCRdb copy is limited to in-frame clones, with some not included. Of about 94,000 clones listed, over 75% are singletons. Sequencing was performed on CD4+ or CD8+ T cells sorted from blood, taken in a trial of the OX40 agonist ivuxolimab. The chain has TRBV7-9 and TRBJ1-2; a possible D gene is TRBD1 (6 bases). The TCR originated in an adult with an advanced solid tumor such as melanoma, head and neck, liver or kidney cancer. CDR3 DNA sequence: TGTGCCAGCAGCTTTGGACAGAACTATGGCTACACCTTC. Its translation: CASSFGQNYGYTF.